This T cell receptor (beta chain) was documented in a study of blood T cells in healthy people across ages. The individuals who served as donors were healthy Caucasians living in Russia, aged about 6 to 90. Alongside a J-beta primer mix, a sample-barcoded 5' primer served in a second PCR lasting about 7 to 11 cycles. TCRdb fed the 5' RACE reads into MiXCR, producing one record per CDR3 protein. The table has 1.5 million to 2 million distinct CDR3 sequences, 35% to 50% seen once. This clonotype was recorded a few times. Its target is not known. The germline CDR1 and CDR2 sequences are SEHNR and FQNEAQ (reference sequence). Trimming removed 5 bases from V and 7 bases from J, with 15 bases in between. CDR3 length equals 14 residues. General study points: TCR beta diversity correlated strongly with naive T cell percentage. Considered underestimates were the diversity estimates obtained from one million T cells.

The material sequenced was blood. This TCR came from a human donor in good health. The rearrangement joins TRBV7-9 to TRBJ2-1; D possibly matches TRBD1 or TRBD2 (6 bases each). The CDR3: CASSPEGGENEQFF. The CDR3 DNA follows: TGTGCCAGCAGCCCGGAGGGGGGAGAGAATGAGCAGTTCTTC. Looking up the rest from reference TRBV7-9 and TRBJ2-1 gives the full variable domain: DTGVSQNPRHKITKRGQNVTFRCDPISEHNRLYWYRQTLGQGPEFLTYFQNEAQLEKSRLLSDRFSAERPKGSFSTLEIQRTEQGDSAMYLCASSPEGGENEQFFGPGTRLTVL.